Listed here are 32 T cell receptor beta chains from one sample, sequenced in a study of T-cell reconstitution after alpha-beta-depleted transplantation in children. As it was prepared, the TCRbeta library received unique molecular identifiers. TCRdb independently ran MiXCR on the PCR reads; one entry per CDR3 protein. Of about 6,100 distinct CDR3 sequences in the sample, more than 15% are singletons; the top ten hold approximately 12%. The material sequenced was PBMCs, mostly from graft donor cells, taken 60 days after TCRalphabeta/CD19-depleted stem cell transplant. These receptors were collected from a male patient between 5 and 17 years old who had a stem cell transplant for acute myeloid leukemia, so the T cells may come from the graft donor.

This clonotype was counted between two and nine times. The V call is TRBV5-5, the J call TRBJ2-3; 10 bases align to TRBD2. The V gene end was trimmed by 0 bases and the J gene end by 1 base; junction bases not matched to a gene: 5. The CDR3 is made up of 17 amino acids. CDR1 SGHKS and CDR2 YYEKEE come from the germline V gene (reference sequence). The CDR3 reads CASSLAGLAGGTDTQYF. In DNA, the CDR3 is TGTGCCAGCAGCTTGGCGGGGCTAGCGGGAGGCACAGATACGCAGTATTTT.

The gene calls are TRBV5-1 and TRBJ2-3; D unresolved. Trimming shortened V by 1 base and J by 3 bases, and 0 bases separated the two germline ends. Germline V gene lookup returns CDR1 SGHRS and CDR2 YFSETQ. CDR3 length: 11 amino acids. This chain's CDR3 is CASSLTDTQYF. CDR3 nucleotide sequence: TGCGCCAGCAGCTTGACAGATACGCAGTATTTT.

This clonotype is termed medium-sized. The V and J genes are TRBV5-6 and TRBJ1-5, with a tentative D call TRBD1 (5 bases). Germline values: CDR1 SGHDT, CDR2 YYEEEE. The CDR3 runs 15 residues. V was cut by 4 bases and J by 0 bases, with 11 bases left in between. The CDR3 here is CASSLRGYSNQPQHF. The CDR3 region has the DNA TGTGCCAGCAGCCTTAGGGGTTATAGCAATCAGCCCCAGCATTTT.

This clonotype is medium-sized. The rearrangement uses TRBV10-3 and TRBJ1-2, with 7 bases identical to TRBD1. The V segment lost 9 bases and the J segment 3 bases; nucleotides outside the gene matches: 10. The CDR3 sequence is 14 residues long. In germline, CDR1 is ENHRY, CDR2 SYGVKD. CDR3 in DNA: TGTGCCATTTGGCACGGGGACAGTGACTATGGCTACACCTTC. It is translated as CAIWHGDSDYGYTF.

In this sample, this clonotype turned up a few times. The chain has TRBV3-1 and TRBJ2-5, with 11 positions matching TRBD1. Unmatched junction bases numbered 16, after V lost 0 bases and J lost 7 bases. In germline, CDR1 is LGHDT, CDR2 YNNKEL (reference sequence). This CDR3 has 19 amino acids. The CDR3 DNA reads as TGTGCCAGCAGCCAAGATCCCCGGGACAGGGGGTTTTATAAGGTGACCCAGTACTTC. It specifies CASSQDPRDRGFYKVTQYF.

This clonotype was recorded a few times. This chain links TRBV7-8 with TRBJ2-7; 9 bases are shared with TRBD1. The CDR3 covers 15 residues. V trimming: 8 bases; J trimming: 0 bases; junction bases outside the gene matches: 8. Germline V CDR1 and CDR2: SGHVS, FQNEAQ. CDR3 region: CASHRDRVPSYEQYF. The CDR3 coding sequence is TGTGCCAGCCATCGGGACAGGGTCCCCTCCTACGAGCAGTACTTC.

In its sample, this clonotype ranks as medium-sized. The gene calls are TRBV29-1 and TRBJ2-5; 7 bases map to TRBD1. Germline CDR1 SQVTM, CDR2 ANQGSEA. The CDR3 contains 12 residues. Here the CDR3 DNA reads TGCAGTCAAACAGGTCAAACAGGGGCCCAGTACTTC. This gives the protein CSQTGQTGAQYF.

This clonotype has only a few counts. The genes are TRBV28 and TRBJ2-7; tentative D call: TRBD2 (7 bases). Germline lookup yields CDR1 MDHEN and CDR2 SYDVKM. The CDR3 runs to 13 residues. The V end lost 6 bases, the J end lost 3 bases, and 12 bases lay between the germline ends. CDR3 in amino acids: CASRGGPRYEQYF. DNA of the CDR3: TGTGCCAGCAGGGGGGGGCCCCGCTACGAGCAGTACTTC.

This clonotype occurred a few times. The DNA of the CDR3 is TGCGCCAGCAGCCAAGAGGGGAGGGATGAGCAGTTCTTC. Residues: CASSQEGRDEQFF. V is TRBV4-3 and J is TRBJ2-1, with 7 bases matching TRBD2. Germline V gene sequence: CDR1 LGHNA, CDR2 YSLEER. V gave up 0 bases and J gave up 8 bases; unmatched junction bases: 1. The CDR3 has 13 amino acids.

The CDR3 loop is CASIGVAAEAFF. The CDR3 DNA reads TGTGCCAGTATAGGCGTAGCTGCTGAAGCTTTCTTT. V gene TRBV19 combines with J gene TRBJ1-1; D unclear. The CDR3 is 12 amino acids. The V gene's germline CDR1 is LNHDA and CDR2 SQIVND (reference sequence). Trimming stripped 7 bases from V and 6 bases from J, with 12 bases between.

This sequence joins TRBV28 and TRBJ1-1; D gene unclear. V was pared by 2 bases and J by 1 base, with 5 bases between. Per germline, CDR1 MDHEN and CDR2 SYDVKM. The CDR3 totals 13 residues. CDR3 protein: CASSLTANTEAFF. CDR3 nucleotides: TGTGCCAGCAGTTTAACTGCGAACACTGAAGCTTTCTTT.

The chain is built from TRBV30 and TRBJ2-7; D is possibly TRBD2 (5 bases). Germline assignment: CDR1 GTSNPN and CDR2 SVGIG (reference sequence). The CDR3 runs to 14 residues. V was trimmed by 0 bases and J by 2 bases, leaving 11 bases between them. The CDR3 here is CAWSVRGLAYEQYF. CDR3 DNA: TGTGCCTGGAGTGTACGGGGATTGGCCTACGAGCAGTACTTC.

J is TRBJ2-1 and V is TRBV2; D may be TRBD1 (5 bases). V was shortened by 4 bases and J by 6 bases, with 13 bases between the two germline ends. The germline gives CDR1 SNHLY, CDR2 FYNNEI. The CDR3 spans 14 residues. CDR3 region: CASSGGHASNEQFF. For the CDR3, the DNA is TGTGCCAGCAGTGGGGGCCACGCTTCCAATGAGCAGTTCTTC.

This clonotype qualifies as medium-sized (0.01 to 0.1%). The chain carries TRBV20-1 and TRBJ2-3; tentative D call: TRBD2 (5 bases). V lost 3 bases and J lost 1, with 11 bases in between. The V gene's germline CDR1 is DFQATT and CDR2 SNEGSKA (reference sequence). The CDR3 is 14 amino acids. CDR3 nucleotide sequence: TGCAGTGCTAGGGGGAGACCGGGCACAGATACGCAGTATTTT. Its protein is CSARGRPGTDTQYF.

Within the sample, this clonotype is medium-sized (0.01 to 0.1%). This sequence joins TRBV12-3 or TRBV12-4 and TRBJ1-4, with a tentative D call TRBD1 (6 bases). The CDR3 is made up of 16 amino acids. V lost 4 bases and J 1 base, leaving 13 bases between the germline ends. CDR3 in DNA: TGTGCCAGCAGTTCGGGGCCAGGGGAAACTAATGAAAAACTGTTTTTT. It specifies CASSSGPGETNEKLFF.

This clonotype has only a few counts. The chain recombines TRBV9 with TRBJ2-3; 8 bases match TRBD1. Germline-derived CDR1 and CDR2 are SGDLS and YYNGEE. V dropped 4 bases and J dropped 6; count of bases not matched to a gene: 16. The CDR3 runs 17 residues. This CDR3 reads CASSTQYRGSIRDTQYF. In DNA, the CDR3 is TGTGCCAGCAGCACACAATACAGGGGGTCCATTCGGGATACGCAGTATTTT.

As to this clonotype: This may arise from a read error, as a much more abundant clone is one base away. The rearrangement links TRBV7-8 to TRBJ2-1, with D hard to call. Germline V gene sequence: CDR1 SGHVS, CDR2 FQNEAQ. There are 15 residues in the CDR3. Trimming pared 1 base from V and 6 bases from J, leaving 13 bases between. The CDR3 region is CASSLGATPGNEQFF. In DNA form, the CDR3 reads TGTGCCAGCAGCTTAGGGGCTACTCCGGGCAATGAGCAGTTCTTC.

The sample holds a few counts of this clonotype. The CDR3 DNA follows: TGTGCCAGCAGTTCTTCCGGGACAGGGGGTTTTGAGCAGTTCTTC. Amino acids: CASSSSGTGGFEQFF. This chain joins TRBV27 and TRBJ2-1; 11 bases line up with TRBD1. This CDR3 spans 15 amino acids. J was trimmed by 9 bases and V by 4 bases; bases with no gene match: 8. Germline CDR1 MNHEY, CDR2 SMNVEV (reference sequence).

This clonotype was counted only a few times. The chain has TRBV4-1 and TRBJ1-1; a possible D gene is TRBD1 (5 bases). The germline CDR1 and CDR2 sequences are MGHRA and YSYEKL. This CDR3 is 15 amino acids long. Trimming left V 2 bases short and J 6 bases short, with 16 bases between. The CDR3 coding sequence is TGCGCCAGCAGCCAACCGTCGCGGGCAGGGTCTGAAGCTTTCTTT. Translated: CASSQPSRAGSEAFF.

This clonotype is deemed medium-sized. This chain uses TRBV9 with TRBJ1-1; unclear D gene. Germline V gene sequence: CDR1 SGDLS, CDR2 YYNGEE. Between the trimmed V and J ends, which lost 7 bases and 0 bases, there was a span of 7 bases. The CDR3 has 12 amino acids. The CDR3 is CASSALNTEAFF. The CDR3 DNA sequence: TGTGCCAGCTCAGCCCTGAACACTGAAGCTTTCTTT.

The rearrangement links TRBV5-1 to TRBJ2-7, with D unclear. Germline V lookup: CDR1 SGHRS, CDR2 YFSETQ. This CDR3 spans 12 amino acids. Deletions cut 4 bases from V and 10 bases from J, with 15 bases between. The CDR3 reads CASSLEIDVQYF. The CDR3 DNA reads TGCGCCAGCAGCCTTGAGATAGACGTTCAGTACTTC.

This sequence joins TRBV5-4 and TRBJ2-7; tentatively, D is TRBD1 (6 bases). CDR1 and CDR2 from the germline V gene are SGHNT and YYREEE (reference sequence). Trimming took 0 bases from V and 3 from J, leaving 13 bases between them. The length of the CDR3 is 15 residues. The CDR3 nucleotides are TGTGCCAGCAGCTTGGCCAGGGGAAATCTCTACGAGCAGTACTTC. It codes for CASSLARGNLYEQYF.

The V and J genes are TRBV7-9 and TRBJ2-2; D not resolved. CDR1 is SEHNR and CDR2 is FQNEAQ in the germline V gene (reference sequence). The CDR3 is 12 residues long. Trimming took off 1 base at V and 7 bases at J, with 4 bases between the two ends. CDR3 loop: CASSLEYGELFF. As DNA, the CDR3 is TGTGCCAGCAGCTTAGAGTACGGGGAGCTGTTTTTT.

This clonotype has just a few counts. V gene TRBV20-1 combines with J gene TRBJ2-3; 12 bases agree with TRBD2. The CDR3 covers 15 residues. Looked up from germline, CDR1 is DFQATT and CDR2 is SNEGSKA (reference sequence). Trimming removed 0 bases from V and 7 bases from J; junction bases left unmatched: 5. CDR3 sequence: CSARDASGGAYTQYF. The DNA of the CDR3 is TGCAGTGCTAGAGATGCTAGCGGGGGGGCCTATACGCAGTATTTT.

This clonotype is classed as medium-sized (0.01 to 0.1%). The chain links TRBV5-1 to TRBJ1-1; 7 bases match TRBD1. Germline V gene sequence: CDR1 SGHRS, CDR2 YFSETQ. This CDR3 contains 14 residues. V lost 6 bases, J lost 2 bases, and 7 bases stayed unmatched. In DNA, the CDR3 is TGCGCCAGCACCTCGACAGGGTTTAACACTGAAGCTTTCTTT. This codes for CASTSTGFNTEAFF.

By proportion, this clonotype is medium-sized. The chain recombines TRBV20-1 with TRBJ2-3; D perhaps matches TRBD2 (6 bases). Trimming cost V 1 base and J 4 bases, with 12 bases left between them. The CDR3 extends over 14 amino acids. CDR1 and CDR2 (germline): DFQATT, SNEGSKA (reference sequence). The CDR3 nucleotides are TGCAGTGCTAGAGTCGGGAGAGGGGCAGATACGCAGTATTTT. This encodes CSARVGRGADTQYF.

This chain links TRBV7-9 with TRBJ1-1, with D hard to call. Germline V gives CDR1 SEHNR, CDR2 FQNEAQ (reference sequence). The length of the CDR3 is 13 residues. Trimming shortened V by 3 bases and J by 5 bases, and 10 bases separated the two germline ends. As DNA, the CDR3 is TGTGCCAGCAGCTTTGGGAGGGATACTGAAGCTTTCTTT. This codes for CASSFGRDTEAFF. Together with reference TRBV7-9 and TRBJ1-1, the CDR3 gives the full variable domain: DTGVSQNPRHKITKRGQNVTFRCDPISEHNRLYWYRQTLGQGPEFLTYFQNEAQLEKSRLLSDRFSAERPKGSFSTLEIQRTEQGDSAMYLCASSFGRDTEAFFGQGTRLTVV.

Judged by abundance, this clonotype is medium-sized. This chain joins TRBV20-1 and TRBJ2-2, with 16 bases fitting TRBD2. The CDR3 spans 16 residues. The junction had 4 bases not matched to a gene; V was cut back by 5 bases and J by 4 bases. CDR1 and CDR2 (germline): DFQATT, SNEGSKA (reference sequence). In nucleotides, the CDR3 is TGCAGTGCTGCGGGACTAGCGGGAGGGGGCACCGGGGAGCTGTTTTTT. This encodes CSAAGLAGGGTGELFF.

This clonotype is medium-sized (0.01 to 0.1%) within its sample. This chain connects TRBV7-3 to TRBJ2-1; TRBD2 matches at 12 bases. CDR1 and CDR2 (germline): SGHTA, FQGTGA. With 5 bases clipped from V and 5 bases from J, the junction kept 7 bases outside the gene matches. The CDR3 is 16 amino acids. CDR3 protein: CASSPTLAGGHNEQFF. DNA for the CDR3: TGTGCCAGCAGCCCGACACTAGCGGGAGGACACAATGAGCAGTTCTTC.

V gene TRBV6-2 or TRBV6-3 combines with J gene TRBJ2-7; tentatively, D is TRBD1 or TRBD2 (6 bases each). V was shortened by 6 bases and J by 4 bases, with 13 bases between the two germline ends. The CDR3 is 13 residues long. Per the germline V gene, CDR1 is MNHEY and CDR2 is SVGEGT. The CDR3 region is CASRGGSEYEQYF. The CDR3 bases are TGTGCCAGCAGGGGGGGCTCTGAATACGAGCAGTACTTC.

Sample share makes this clonotype medium-sized. V gene TRBV5-1 combines with J gene TRBJ2-5; D ambiguous. Germline loops: CDR1 SGHRS, CDR2 YFSETQ. The CDR3 loop spans 14 amino acids. Trimming stripped 0 bases from V and 4 bases from J, with 10 bases between. CDR3 protein: CASSLGGNGETQYF. Here the CDR3 DNA reads TGCGCCAGCAGCTTGGGAGGAAATGGAGAGACCCAGTACTTC.

Within the sample, this clonotype is medium-sized. The chain has TRBV12-3 or TRBV12-4 and TRBJ2-3; D is unclear. The CDR3 has 13 residues. V was clipped by 0 bases and J by 2 bases, with 3 bases between them. In DNA form, the CDR3 reads TGTGCCAGCAGTTTAGCCTTCACAGATACGCAGTATTTT. It is translated as CASSLAFTDTQYF.